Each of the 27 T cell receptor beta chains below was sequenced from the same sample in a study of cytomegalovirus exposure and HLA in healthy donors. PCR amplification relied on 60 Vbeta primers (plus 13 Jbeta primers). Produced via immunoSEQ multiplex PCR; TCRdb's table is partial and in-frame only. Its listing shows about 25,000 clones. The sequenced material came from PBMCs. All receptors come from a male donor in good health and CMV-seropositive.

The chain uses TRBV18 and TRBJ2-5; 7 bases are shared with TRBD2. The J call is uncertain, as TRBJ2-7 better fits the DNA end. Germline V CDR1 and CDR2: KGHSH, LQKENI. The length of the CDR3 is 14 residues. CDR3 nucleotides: TGTGCCAGCTCCCGTACGGGGGGTGGATACGAGCAGTACTTC. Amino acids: CASSRTGGGYEQYF.

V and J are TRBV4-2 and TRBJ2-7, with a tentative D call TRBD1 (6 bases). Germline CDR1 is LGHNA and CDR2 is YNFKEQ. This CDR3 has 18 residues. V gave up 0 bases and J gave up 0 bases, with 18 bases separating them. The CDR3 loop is CASSQEGPGHMTSYEQYF. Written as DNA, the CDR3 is TGTGCCAGCAGCCAAGAGGGTCCGGGACATATGACCTCCTACGAGCAGTACTTC.

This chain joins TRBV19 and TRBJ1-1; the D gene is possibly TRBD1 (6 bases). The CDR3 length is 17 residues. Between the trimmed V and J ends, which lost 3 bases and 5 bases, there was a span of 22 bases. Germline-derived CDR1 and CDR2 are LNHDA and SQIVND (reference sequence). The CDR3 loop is CASSMGVGRGKGTEAFF. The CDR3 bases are TGTGCCAGTAGTATGGGGGTGGGCAGGGGTAAAGGTACTGAAGCTTTCTTT. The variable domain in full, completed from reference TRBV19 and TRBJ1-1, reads DGGITQSPKYLFRKEGQNVTLSCEQNLNHDAMYWYRQDPGQGLRLIYYSQIVNDFQKGDIAEGYSVSREKKESFPLTVTSAQKNPTAFYLCASSMGVGRGKGTEAFFGQGTRLTVV.

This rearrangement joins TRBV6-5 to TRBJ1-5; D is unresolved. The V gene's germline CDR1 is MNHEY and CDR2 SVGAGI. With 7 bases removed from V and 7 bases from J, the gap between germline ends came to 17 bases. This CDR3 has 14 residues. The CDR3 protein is CASKMRASHQPQHF. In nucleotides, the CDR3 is TGTGCCAGCAAAATGCGGGCATCTCACCAGCCCCAGCATTTT.

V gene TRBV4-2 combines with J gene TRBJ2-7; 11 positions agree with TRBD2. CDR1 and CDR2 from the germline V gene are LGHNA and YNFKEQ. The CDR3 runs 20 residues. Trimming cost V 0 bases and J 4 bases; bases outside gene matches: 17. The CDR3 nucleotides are TGTGCCAGCAGCCAAGATCTGGTAGGACATAGCGGGGGGGGGACTTACGAGCAGTACTTC. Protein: CASSQDLVGHSGGGTYEQYF.

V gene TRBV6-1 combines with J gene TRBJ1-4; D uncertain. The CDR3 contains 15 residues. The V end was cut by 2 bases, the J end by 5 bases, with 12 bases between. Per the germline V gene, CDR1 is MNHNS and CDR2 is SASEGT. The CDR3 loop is CASSEQQRGNEKLFF. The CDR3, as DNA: TGTGCCAGCAGTGAACAACAGAGAGGGAATGAAAAACTGTTTTTT.

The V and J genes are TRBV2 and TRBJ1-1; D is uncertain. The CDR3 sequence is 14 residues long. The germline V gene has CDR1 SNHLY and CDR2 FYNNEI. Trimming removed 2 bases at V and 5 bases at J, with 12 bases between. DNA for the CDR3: TGTGCCAGCAGTGAACAAGGGAGTAGGACTGAAGCTTTCTTT. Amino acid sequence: CASSEQGSRTEAFF.

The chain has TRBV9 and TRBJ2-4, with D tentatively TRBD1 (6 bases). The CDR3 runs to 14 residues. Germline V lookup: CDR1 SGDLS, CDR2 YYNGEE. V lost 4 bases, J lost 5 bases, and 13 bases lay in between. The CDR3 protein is CASSHTTGENIQYF. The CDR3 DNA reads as TGTGCCAGCAGCCATACGACAGGAGAAAACATTCAGTACTTC.

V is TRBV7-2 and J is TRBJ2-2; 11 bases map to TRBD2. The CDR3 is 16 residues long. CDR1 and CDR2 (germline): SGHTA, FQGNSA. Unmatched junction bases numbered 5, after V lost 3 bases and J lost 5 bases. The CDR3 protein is CASSLSPSGRTGELFF. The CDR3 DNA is TGTGCCAGCAGCTTGTCGCCTAGCGGGAGGACCGGGGAGCTGTTTTTT.

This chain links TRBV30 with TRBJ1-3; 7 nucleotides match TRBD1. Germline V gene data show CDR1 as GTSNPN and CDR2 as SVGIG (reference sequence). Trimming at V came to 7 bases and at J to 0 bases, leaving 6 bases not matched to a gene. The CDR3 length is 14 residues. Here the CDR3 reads CASEQGLSGNTIYF. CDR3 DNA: TGTGCCTCTGAACAGGGGCTCTCTGGAAACACCATATATTTT.

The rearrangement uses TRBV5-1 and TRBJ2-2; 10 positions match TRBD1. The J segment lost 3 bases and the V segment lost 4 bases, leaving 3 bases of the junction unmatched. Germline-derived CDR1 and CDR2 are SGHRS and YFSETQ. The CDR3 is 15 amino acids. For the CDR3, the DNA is TGCGCCAGCAGCCCTGGACAGGGGGACACCGGGGAGCTGTTTTTT. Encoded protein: CASSPGQGDTGELFF.

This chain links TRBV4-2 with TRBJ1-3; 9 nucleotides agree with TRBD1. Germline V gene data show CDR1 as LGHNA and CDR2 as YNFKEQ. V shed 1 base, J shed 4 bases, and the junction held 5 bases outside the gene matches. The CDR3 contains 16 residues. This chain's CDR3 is CASSQGRTGAGNTIYF. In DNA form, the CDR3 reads TGTGCCAGCAGCCAAGGCAGGACAGGGGCGGGAAACACCATATATTTT.

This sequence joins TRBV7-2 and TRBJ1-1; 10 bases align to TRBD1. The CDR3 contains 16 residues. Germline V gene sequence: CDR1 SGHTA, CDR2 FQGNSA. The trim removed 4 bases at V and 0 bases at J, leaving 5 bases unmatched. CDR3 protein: CASSSAGTGVNTEAFF. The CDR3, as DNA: TGTGCCAGCAGCTCCGCCGGGACAGGGGTGAACACTGAAGCTTTCTTT.

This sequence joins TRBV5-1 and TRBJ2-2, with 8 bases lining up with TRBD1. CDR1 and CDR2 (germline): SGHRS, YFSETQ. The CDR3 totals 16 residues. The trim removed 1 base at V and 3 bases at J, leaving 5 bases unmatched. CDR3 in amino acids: CASSLQGAQDTGELFF. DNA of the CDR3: TGCGCCAGCAGCTTGCAGGGGGCGCAGGACACCGGGGAGCTGTTTTTT.

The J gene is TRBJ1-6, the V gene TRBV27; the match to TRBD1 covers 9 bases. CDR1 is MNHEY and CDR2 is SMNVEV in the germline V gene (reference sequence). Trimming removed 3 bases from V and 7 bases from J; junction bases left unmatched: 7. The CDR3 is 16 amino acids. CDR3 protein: CASSFLGQGGNSPLHF. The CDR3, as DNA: TGTGCCAGCAGTTTTCTGGGACAGGGAGGGAATTCACCCCTCCACTTT.

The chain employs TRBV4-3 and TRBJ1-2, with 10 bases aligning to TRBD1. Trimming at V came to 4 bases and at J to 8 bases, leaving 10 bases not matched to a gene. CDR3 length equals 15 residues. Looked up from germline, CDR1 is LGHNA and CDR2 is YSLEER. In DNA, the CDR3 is TGCGCCAGCAGCCTAGGGACAGGGGTACGTAGCGGCTACACCTTC. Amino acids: CASSLGTGVRSGYTF.

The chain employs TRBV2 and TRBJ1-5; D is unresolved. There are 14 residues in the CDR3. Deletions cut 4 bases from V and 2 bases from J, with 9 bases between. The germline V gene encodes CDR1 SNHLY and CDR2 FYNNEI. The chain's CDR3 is CASSVEGGNQPQHF. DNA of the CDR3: TGTGCCAGCAGTGTTGAGGGTGGCAATCAGCCCCAGCATTTT.

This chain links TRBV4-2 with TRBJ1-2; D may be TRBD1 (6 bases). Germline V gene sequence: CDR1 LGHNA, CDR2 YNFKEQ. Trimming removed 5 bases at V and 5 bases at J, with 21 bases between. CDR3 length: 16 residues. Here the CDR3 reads CASSVLQGSGGYGYTF. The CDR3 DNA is TGTGCCAGCAGCGTACTACAGGGATCGGGGGGATATGGCTACACCTTC.

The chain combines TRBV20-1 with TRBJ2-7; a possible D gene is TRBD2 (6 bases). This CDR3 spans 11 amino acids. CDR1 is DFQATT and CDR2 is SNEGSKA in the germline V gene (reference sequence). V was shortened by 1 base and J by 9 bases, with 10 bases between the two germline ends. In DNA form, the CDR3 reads TGCAGTGCTAGAGTTGGGACTCGGCAGTACTTC. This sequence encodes CSARVGTRQYF.

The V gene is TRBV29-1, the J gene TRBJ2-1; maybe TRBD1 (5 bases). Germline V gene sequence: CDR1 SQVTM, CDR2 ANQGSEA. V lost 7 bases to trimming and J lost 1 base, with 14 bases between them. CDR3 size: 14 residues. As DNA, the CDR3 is TGCAGCGCTGCGGTGCAGGGATCCTACAATGAGCAGTTCTTC. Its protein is CSAAVQGSYNEQFF.

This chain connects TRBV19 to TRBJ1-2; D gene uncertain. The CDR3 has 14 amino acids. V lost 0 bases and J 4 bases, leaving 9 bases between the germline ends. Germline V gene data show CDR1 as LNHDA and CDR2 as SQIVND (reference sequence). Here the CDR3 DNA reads TGTGCCAGTAGTATAGAGGAGACCTTCTATGGCTACACCTTC. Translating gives CASSIEETFYGYTF.

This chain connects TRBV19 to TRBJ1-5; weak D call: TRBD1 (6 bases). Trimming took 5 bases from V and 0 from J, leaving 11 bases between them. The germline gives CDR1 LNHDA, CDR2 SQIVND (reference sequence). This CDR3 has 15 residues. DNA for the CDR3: TGTGCCAGTAGTGAGGCAGGGGATAGCAATCAGCCCCAGCATTTT. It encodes CASSEAGDSNQPQHF.

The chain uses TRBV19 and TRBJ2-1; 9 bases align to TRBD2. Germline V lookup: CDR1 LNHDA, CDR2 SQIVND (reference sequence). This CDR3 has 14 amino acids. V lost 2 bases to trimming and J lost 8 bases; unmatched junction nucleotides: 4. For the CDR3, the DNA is TGTGCCAGTAGTATATGGGGCGGGAGGGATGAGCAGTTCTTC. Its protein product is CASSIWGGRDEQFF.

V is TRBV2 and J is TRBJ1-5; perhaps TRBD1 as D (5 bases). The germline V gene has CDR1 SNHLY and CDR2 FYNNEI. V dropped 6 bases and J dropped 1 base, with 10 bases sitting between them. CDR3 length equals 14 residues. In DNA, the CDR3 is TGTGCCAGCAGAGGAGGGGTGAGCAATCAGCCCCAGCATTTT. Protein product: CASRGGVSNQPQHF.

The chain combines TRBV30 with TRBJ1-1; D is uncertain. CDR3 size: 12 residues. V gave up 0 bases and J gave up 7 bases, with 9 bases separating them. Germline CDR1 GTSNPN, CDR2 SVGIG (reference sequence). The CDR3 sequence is CAWSVSPGEAFF. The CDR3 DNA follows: TGTGCCTGGAGTGTATCGCCAGGTGAAGCTTTCTTT.

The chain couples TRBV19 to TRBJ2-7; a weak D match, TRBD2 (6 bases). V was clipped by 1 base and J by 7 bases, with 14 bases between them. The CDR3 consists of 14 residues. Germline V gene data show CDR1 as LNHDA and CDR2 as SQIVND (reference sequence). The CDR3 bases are TGTGCCAGTAGTATAGGTTCCCGGGCGGGAGAGCAGTACTTC. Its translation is CASSIGSRAGEQYF.

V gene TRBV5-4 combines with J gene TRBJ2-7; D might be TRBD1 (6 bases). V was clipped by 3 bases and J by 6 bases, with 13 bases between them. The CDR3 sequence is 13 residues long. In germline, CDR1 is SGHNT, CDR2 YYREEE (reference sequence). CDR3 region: CASSSIQGPEQYF. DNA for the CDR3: TGTGCCAGCAGCTCAATACAGGGTCCCGAGCAGTACTTC.